These T cell receptor beta chains were read from a single sample in a study of regulatory T cells in long-lasting Graves disease. TCRdb fed the multiplex PCR reads into MiXCR, producing one record per CDR3 protein. This table holds fewer than 400,000 distinct CDR3 sequences, under 25% found once. The sample consisted of peripheral blood mononuclear cells (PBMCs), taken when the disease was refractory, from a patient treated with antithyroid drugs. The receptors were gathered from a female donor with Graves disease. CDR3s include the opening cysteine and the closing phenylalanine or tryptophan. The order of the fields is D gene, J gene, clone size, V gene, CDR3 DNA, CDR3 protein. The D gene is left open where the match is weak. Clone size appears in some rows only: once, few, many, or a class for an expanded clone.

d_gene: NA; j_gene: TRBJ1-1; abundance: NA; v_gene: TRBV4-1; CDR3nt: TGCGCCAGCAGCCAAGGGATGGAAACTGAAGCTTTCTTT; CDR3aa: CASSQGMETEAFF
d_gene: TRBD1; j_gene: TRBJ1-2; abundance: many; v_gene: TRBV12-3/TRBV12-4; CDR3nt: TGTGCCAGCAGGACCAACAGGGGAGAGAAAGGCTACACCTTC; CDR3aa: CASRTNRGEKGYTF
d_gene: NA; j_gene: TRBJ1-2; abundance: NA; v_gene: TRBV28; CDR3nt: TGTGCCAGCAGTTTAGTAGGACGGGGACATGGCTACACCTTC; CDR3aa: CASSLVGRGHGYTF
d_gene: TRBD2; j_gene: TRBJ2-7; abundance: NA; v_gene: TRBV20-1; CDR3nt: TGCAGTGCTTTAACGGGAGGACGCTACGAGCAGTACTTC; CDR3aa: CSALTGGRYEQYF
d_gene: TRBD1; j_gene: TRBJ1-5; abundance: few; v_gene: TRBV27; CDR3nt: TGTGCCAGCAAACTAACAGGGGATCAAGGCCAGCCCCAGCATTTT; CDR3aa: CASKLTGDQGQPQHF
d_gene: NA; j_gene: TRBJ1-1; abundance: many; v_gene: TRBV11-2; CDR3nt: TGTGCCAGCAGCTTATTGCCGGGCGCGGAAGCTTTCTTT; CDR3aa: CASSLLPGAEAFF
d_gene: NA; j_gene: TRBJ1-6; abundance: once; v_gene: TRBV27; CDR3nt: TGTGCCAGCAGTTTATCATGGCAGGATAATTCACCCCTCCACTTT; CDR3aa: CASSLSWQDNSPLHF
d_gene: NA; j_gene: TRBJ2-7; abundance: many; v_gene: TRBV12-3/TRBV12-4; CDR3nt: TGTGCCAGCAGTTTAAGCCAGGTTACCTACGAGCAGTACTTC; CDR3aa: CASSLSQVTYEQYF
d_gene: NA; j_gene: TRBJ1-1; abundance: many; v_gene: TRBV20-1; CDR3nt: TGCAGTGCTAGAGATCGTCCGCGACCGAACACTGAAGCTTTCTTT; CDR3aa: CSARDRPRPNTEAFF
d_gene: TRBD1; j_gene: TRBJ2-2; abundance: NA; v_gene: TRBV9; CDR3nt: TGTGCCAGCAGCGCTACAGGGGGAGGCGGGGAGCTGTTTTTT; CDR3aa: CASSATGGGGELFF
d_gene: NA; j_gene: TRBJ2-3; abundance: NA; v_gene: TRBV12-3/TRBV12-4; CDR3nt: TGTGCCAGCAGCCGTAGACAGACCAGAGCAGATACGCAGTATTTT; CDR3aa: CASSRRQTRADTQYF
d_gene: NA; j_gene: TRBJ1-2; abundance: NA; v_gene: TRBV2; CDR3nt: TGTGCCAGCAGTCCTCCGGGGCACAGTCGAAGTGGCTACACCTTC; CDR3aa: CASSPPGHSRSGYTF
d_gene: NA; j_gene: TRBJ1-2; abundance: NA; v_gene: TRBV19; CDR3nt: TGTGCCAGTAGTATACGCGTTTTGGACAGCTACTATGGCTACACCTTC; CDR3aa: CASSIRVLDSYYGYTF
d_gene: TRBD2; j_gene: TRBJ2-7; abundance: many; v_gene: TRBV11-2; CDR3nt: TGTGCCAGCAGCTTCCGTCGCACTAGCGGGAGCATGGACGAGCAGTACTTC; CDR3aa: CASSFRRTSGSMDEQYF
d_gene: NA; j_gene: TRBJ2-5; abundance: many; v_gene: TRBV5-6; CDR3nt: TGTGCCAGCAGCCGGAGGGGGACCCAGTACTTC; CDR3aa: CASSRRGTQYF
d_gene: NA; j_gene: TRBJ1-4; abundance: NA; v_gene: TRBV12-3/TRBV12-4; CDR3nt: TGTGCCAGCAGTCCCTGGGAGGGCGGTGAAAAACTGTTTTTT; CDR3aa: CASSPWEGGEKLFF
d_gene: NA; j_gene: TRBJ2-7; abundance: many; v_gene: TRBV12-3/TRBV12-4; CDR3nt: TGTGCCAGCAGTTTAGGCACACCCCAATACGAGCAGTACTTC; CDR3aa: CASSLGTPQYEQYF
d_gene: NA; j_gene: TRBJ2-7; abundance: few; v_gene: TRBV10-3; CDR3nt: TGTGCCATCAGTTCTCCCTACGAGCAGTACTTC; CDR3aa: CAISSPYEQYF
d_gene: NA; j_gene: TRBJ2-1; abundance: few; v_gene: TRBV29-1; CDR3nt: TGCAGCGTTGAAGAAGTGGGAGAGTTCTTC; CDR3aa: CSVEEVGEFF
d_gene: TRBD2; j_gene: TRBJ2-5; abundance: many; v_gene: TRBV6-1; CDR3nt: TGTGCCAGCATCCAGAGCGGGGGAGACCAAGAGACCCAGTACTTC; CDR3aa: CASIQSGGDQETQYF
d_gene: NA; j_gene: TRBJ2-7; abundance: few; v_gene: TRBV6-5; CDR3nt: TGTGCCAGCAGTTTGTCAGGGATTAATCGCCCCAGAGACTTTTCCTACGAGCAGTACTTC; CDR3aa: CASSLSGINRPRDFSYEQYF
d_gene: NA; j_gene: TRBJ1-4; abundance: few; v_gene: TRBV4-2; CDR3nt: TGTGCCAGTACGGGGGAAACTAATGAAAAACTGTTTTTT; CDR3aa: CASTGETNEKLFF
d_gene: NA; j_gene: TRBJ2-7; abundance: few; v_gene: TRBV27; CDR3nt: TGTGCCAGCAGTTTATACCCTGAGGGGTCCGAGCAGTACTTC; CDR3aa: CASSLYPEGSEQYF
d_gene: NA; j_gene: TRBJ2-7; abundance: few; v_gene: TRBV24-1; CDR3nt: TGTGCCACCAGTGAAAAGGGGAGGCCCCCCTACGAGCAGTACTTC; CDR3aa: CATSEKGRPPYEQYF
d_gene: NA; j_gene: TRBJ1-1; abundance: NA; v_gene: TRBV29-1; CDR3nt: TGCAGCGCCCGAGGAGTTCTAAACACTGAAGCTTTCTTT; CDR3aa: CSARGVLNTEAFF
d_gene: NA; j_gene: TRBJ1-5; abundance: NA; v_gene: TRBV7-8; CDR3nt: TGTGCCAGCAGCTCCATTGGGGGGGGGGGTCAGCCCCAGCATTTT; CDR3aa: CASSSIGGGGQPQHF
d_gene: NA; j_gene: TRBJ1-1; abundance: many; v_gene: TRBV12-3/TRBV12-4; CDR3nt: TGTGCCAGCAGCCGTTTTGGTTCACCGTACACTGAAGCTTTCTTT; CDR3aa: CASSRFGSPYTEAFF
d_gene: NA; j_gene: TRBJ2-1; abundance: few; v_gene: TRBV11-2; CDR3nt: TGTGCCAGCAGCCTAGAGACGGATTACAATGAGCAGTTCTTC; CDR3aa: CASSLETDYNEQFF
d_gene: TRBD1; j_gene: TRBJ1-2; abundance: many; v_gene: TRBV27; CDR3nt: TGTGCCAGCAGCCGAGGACAGGGCCTGCTCTATGGCTACACCTTC; CDR3aa: CASSRGQGLLYGYTF
d_gene: NA; j_gene: TRBJ2-7; abundance: many; v_gene: TRBV29-1; CDR3nt: TGCAGCGTTGAGGAAGGGTCCTACGAGCAGTACTTC; CDR3aa: CSVEEGSYEQYF
d_gene: NA; j_gene: TRBJ2-1; abundance: NA; v_gene: TRBV28; CDR3nt: TGTGCCAGCAGTCTGTTCGATGAGCAGTTCTTC; CDR3aa: CASSLFDEQFF
d_gene: NA; j_gene: TRBJ1-5; abundance: NA; v_gene: TRBV12-3/TRBV12-4; CDR3nt: TGTGCCAGCAGTCCCGAGGGTCAGCCCCAGCATTTT; CDR3aa: CASSPEGQPQHF
d_gene: TRBD1; j_gene: TRBJ1-4; abundance: NA; v_gene: TRBV28; CDR3nt: TGTGCCTGCAGTTTCTATGCGGGGACAGGGGGCACTTCAACTAATGAAAAACTGTTTTTT; CDR3aa: CACSFYAGTGGTSTNEKLFF
d_gene: TRBD2; j_gene: TRBJ2-2; abundance: NA; v_gene: TRBV28; CDR3nt: TGTGCCAGCACCAAGGGACTAGCGGGAGTAACCGGGGAGCTGTTTTTT; CDR3aa: CASTKGLAGVTGELFF
d_gene: TRBD1; j_gene: TRBJ2-7; abundance: many; v_gene: TRBV10-3; CDR3nt: TGTGCCATCAGCCGGGGACAGGGTATCGGCGAGCAGTACTTC; CDR3aa: CAISRGQGIGEQYF
d_gene: TRBD2; j_gene: TRBJ2-2; abundance: few; v_gene: TRBV11-2; CDR3nt: TGTGCCAGCAGCGAGAGACTAGCGGGAGAGGGGAACACCGGGGAGCTGTTTTTT; CDR3aa: CASSERLAGEGNTGELFF
d_gene: NA; j_gene: TRBJ2-2; abundance: many; v_gene: TRBV6-5; CDR3nt: TGTGCCAGCAGTTCCGCCCCCGGAGACACCGGGGAGCTGTTTTTT; CDR3aa: CASSSAPGDTGELFF
d_gene: NA; j_gene: TRBJ2-5; abundance: many; v_gene: TRBV11-2; CDR3nt: TGTGCCAGCGGATTCAATGGGGAGACCCAGTACTTC; CDR3aa: CASGFNGETQYF
d_gene: NA; j_gene: TRBJ1-3; abundance: few; v_gene: TRBV5-1; CDR3nt: TGCGCCAGCAGCTTGGGGGGACTTGGCTCTGGAAACACCATATATTTT; CDR3aa: CASSLGGLGSGNTIYF
d_gene: NA; j_gene: TRBJ1-2; abundance: few; v_gene: TRBV4-1; CDR3nt: TGCGCCAGCAGCCAAGGGGTAAGCGATACCTATGGCTACACCTTC; CDR3aa: CASSQGVSDTYGYTF